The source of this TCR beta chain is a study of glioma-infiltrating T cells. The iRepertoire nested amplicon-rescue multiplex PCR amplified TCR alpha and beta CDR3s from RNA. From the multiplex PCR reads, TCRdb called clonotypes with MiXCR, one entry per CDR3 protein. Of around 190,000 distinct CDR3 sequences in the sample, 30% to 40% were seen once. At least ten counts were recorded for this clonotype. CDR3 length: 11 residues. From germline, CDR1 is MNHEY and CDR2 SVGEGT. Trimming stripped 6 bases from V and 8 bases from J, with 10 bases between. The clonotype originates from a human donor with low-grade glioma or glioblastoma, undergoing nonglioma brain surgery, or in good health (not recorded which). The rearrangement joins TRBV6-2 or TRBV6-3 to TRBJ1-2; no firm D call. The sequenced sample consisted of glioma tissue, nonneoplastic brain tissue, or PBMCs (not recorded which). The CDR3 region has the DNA TGTGCCAGCAGCCAACAAGAGGGCTACACCTTC. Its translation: CASSQQEGYTF.